This entry lists 9 T cell receptor beta chains sequenced from one sample in a study of T cell responses to AZD1222 COVID-19 vaccine (dated by TCRdb to the early 2020s). According to the study, the label for this sample's time point signals: baseline before first vaccination. The library was obtained by the immunoSEQ multiplex PCR assay. As stored in TCRdb, this immuneACCESS dataset retains in-frame rearrangements with V and J assigned. A fraction of the clones does not appear; measured against another copy, unresolved V genes explain less than half of the discrepancy, and the remainder lacks a known reason. Counted in this sample were some 92,000 clones; around 93% of them appeared once. Of the sample, about 7.5% is held by the ten largest clones. The specimen was peripheral blood, collected on day 0 of AZD1222 vaccination. These receptor sequences come from an adult in good health.

This chain connects TRBV24-1 to TRBJ2-7; 11 bases agree with TRBD1. CDR3 size: 19 residues. V gave up 1 base and J gave up 2 bases; unmatched junction bases: 12. Germline CDR1 KGHDR, CDR2 SFDVKD. CDR3 DNA sequence: TGTGCCACCAGTGATTTATTCGGGACAGGGGGAAATTTTGCCTACGAGCAGTACTTC. This codes for CATSDLFGTGGNFAYEQYF.

The chain links TRBV7-9 to TRBJ2-7; possibly TRBD1 for D (5 bases). This CDR3 region has 14 residues. Trimming stripped 1 base from V and 0 bases from J, with 7 bases between. The V gene's germline CDR1 is SEHNR and CDR2 FQNEAQ (reference sequence). Here the CDR3 reads CASSLDRSSYEQYF. DNA for the CDR3: TGTGCCAGCAGCTTAGACAGGAGCTCCTACGAGCAGTACTTC. The full variable domain, completed using reference TRBV7-9 and TRBJ2-7, is DTGVSQNPRHKITKRGQNVTFRCDPISEHNRLYWYRQTLGQGPEFLTYFQNEAQLEKSRLLSDRFSAERPKGSFSTLEIQRTEQGDSAMYLCASSLDRSSYEQYFGPGTRLTVT.

V gene TRBV9 combines with J gene TRBJ2-2, with 9 bases lining up with TRBD2. This CDR3 comprises 15 residues. The germline V gene has CDR1 SGDLS and CDR2 YYNGEE. J lost 6 bases, V lost 3 bases, and 6 bases had no gene match. CDR3 residues: CASSALLAGAGELFF. CDR3 bases: TGTGCCAGCAGCGCGCTCTTAGCGGGGGCCGGGGAGCTGTTTTTT. The full variable domain, completed using reference TRBV9 and TRBJ2-2, is DSGVTQTPKHLITATGQRVTLRCSPRSGDLSVYWYQQSLDQGLQFLIQYYNGEERAKGNILERFSAQQFPDLHSELNLSSLELGDSALYFCASSALLAGAGELFFGEGSRLTVL.

The chain combines TRBV15 with TRBJ2-3; 7 nucleotides match TRBD1. The CDR3 spans 15 residues. V shed 6 bases, J shed 2 bases, and the junction held 8 bases outside the gene matches. Germline CDR1 reads LNHNV; CDR2 reads YYDKDF (reference sequence). This CDR3 reads CATREQGTYTDTQYF. CDR3 in DNA: TGTGCCACCAGGGAACAGGGGACCTACACAGATACGCAGTATTTT. Supplemented by reference TRBV15 and TRBJ2-3, the full variable domain reads DAMVIQNPRYQVTQFGKPVTLSCSQTLNHNVMYWYQQKSSQAPKLLFHYYDKDFNNEADTPDNFQSRRPNTSFCFLDIRSPGLGDTAMYLCATREQGTYTDTQYFGPGTRLTVL.

The rearrangement joins TRBV7-2 to TRBJ1-1; no clear D gene. Between the trimmed V and J ends, which lost 0 bases and 4 bases, there was a span of 9 bases. Germline assignment: CDR1 SGHTA and CDR2 FQGNSA. CDR3 length: 14 amino acids. The CDR3 nucleotides read TGTGCCAGCAGCTTAGCTTGGGGTCCCACTGAAGCTTTCTTT. Amino acids: CASSLAWGPTEAFF.

The J gene is TRBJ2-7, the V gene TRBV5-6; 7 bases match TRBD1. The CDR3 is made up of 13 amino acids. The germline CDR1 and CDR2 sequences are SGHDT and YYEEEE. Unmatched junction bases numbered 1, after V lost 2 bases and J lost 2 bases. The CDR3 is CASSFQGAYEQYF. The CDR3 coding sequence is TGTGCCAGCAGCTTCCAGGGGGCCTACGAGCAGTACTTC. The entire variable domain, with the rest obtained from reference TRBV5-6 and TRBJ2-7, is as follows: DAGVTQSPTHLIKTRGQQVTLRCSPKSGHDTVSWYQQALGQGPQFIFQYYEEEERQRGNFPDRFSGHQFPNYSSELNVNALLLGDSALYLCASSFQGAYEQYFGPGTRLTVT.

The chain combines TRBV7-8 with TRBJ2-7; the D gene could be TRBD1 or TRBD2 (6 bases each). Germline values: CDR1 SGHVS, CDR2 FQNEAQ. The ends were cut back, 2 bases at V and 3 bases at J, with 8 bases in the middle. The CDR3 contains 13 residues. The CDR3 is CASSLRGVYEQYF. CDR3 bases: TGTGCCAGCAGCTTAAGGGGGGTCTACGAGCAGTACTTC.

The table lists this clone with a few counts. The chain recombines TRBV6-8 with TRBJ2-1; 9 bases align to TRBD1. CDR1 and CDR2 from the germline V gene are MNHGY and SAAAGT. The CDR3 covers 15 residues. J was trimmed by 3 bases and V by 6 bases; bases with no gene match: 6. CDR3 sequence (DNA): TGTGCCAGCAGGTCCCGGGGACAGGGCTACAATGAGCAGTTCTTC. Protein: CASRSRGQGYNEQFF.

The rearrangement joins TRBV5-1 to TRBJ1-1, with a possible D match to TRBD1 (5 bases). Germline V lookup: CDR1 SGHRS, CDR2 YFSETQ. Trimming removed 4 bases from V and 2 bases from J, with 9 bases in between. The CDR3 runs to 13 residues. For the CDR3, the DNA is TGCGCCAGCAGCACCCAGGGAAACACTGAAGCTTTCTTT. Translation gives CASSTQGNTEAFF.